Below are 23 T cell receptor beta chains sequenced from a single sample in a study of vaccination and CD4 T cells after COVID-19. Sequencing of the DNA from cultured CD4+ T cells was carried out with the Oncomine TCR Beta short-read assay. From the PCR reads, TCRdb called clonotypes with MiXCR, one entry per CDR3 protein. In the table there are about 23,000 distinct CDR3 sequences, approximately 41% of which are singletons. Stated time point: late sampling 161 to 241 days after vaccination in a few convalescent patients. Described treatment: roughly 10-day PBMC culture with coronavirus spike peptide pools or control peptides (ViraFEST assay). No antigen is known for these receptors. This material consisted of CD4+ T cells from blood, cultured in vitro, taken about 7 months after SARS-CoV-2 vaccination. All receptors come from a human donor who had recovered from COVID-19.

The V call is TRBV18, the J call TRBJ1-5; 10 bases match TRBD1. The CDR3 loop spans 15 amino acids. V was pared by 0 bases and J by 5 bases, with 1 base of the junction left unmatched. Looked up from germline, CDR1 is KGHSH and CDR2 is LQKENI. The CDR3 DNA reads TGTGCCAGCTCACCACCCGGGACAGGGGATCAGCCCCAGCATTTT. It translates to CASSPPGTGDQPQHF. Full variable domain (rest looked up from reference TRBV18 and TRBJ1-5): NAGVMQNPRHLVRRRGQEARLRCSPMKGHSHVYWYRQLPEEGLKFMVYLQKENIIDESGMPKERFSAEFPKEGPSILRIQQVVRGDSAAYFCASSPPGTGDQPQHFGDGTRLSIL.

V and J are TRBV29-1 and TRBJ1-2; D call uncertain. There are 12 residues in the CDR3. From germline, CDR1 is SQVTM and CDR2 ANQGSEA. V was pared by 7 bases and J by 8 bases, with 17 bases between. The CDR3 DNA sequence: TGCAGCGCTGCTAGTGGATCTCAAGGCTACACCTTC. Translation: CSAASGSQGYTF. The whole variable domain, filled in from reference TRBV29-1 and TRBJ1-2, reads SAVISQKPSRDICQRGTSLTIQCQVDSQVTMMFWYRQQPGQSLTLIATANQGSEATYESGFVIDKFPISRPNLTFSTLTVSNMSPEDSSIYLCSAASGSQGYTFGSGTRLTVV.

This clonotype was detected only a few times. This chain joins TRBV20-1 and TRBJ2-7; no firm D call. The V gene's germline CDR1 is DFQATT and CDR2 SNEGSKA (reference sequence). Trimming took off 6 bases at V and 3 bases at J, with 21 bases between the two ends. This CDR3 is 15 amino acids long. CDR3 residues: CSARSPGSTYYEQYF. The DNA of the CDR3 is TGCAGTGCCCGCTCCCCTGGCAGTACTTACTACGAGCAGTACTTC.

This chain joins TRBV10-3 and TRBJ2-3; TRBD1 is a possible D gene (6 bases). From germline, CDR1 is ENHRY and CDR2 SYGVKD. The CDR3 runs 14 residues. Trimming shortened V by 10 bases and J by 0 bases, and 14 bases separated the two germline ends. The CDR3 loop is CATKTGSSTDTQYF. In DNA form, the CDR3 reads TGTGCCACGAAGACAGGCTCTAGCACAGATACGCAGTATTTT.

Notes on this clonotype: Since no conserved phenylalanine or tryptophan closes the CDR3, a read error is the likely cause. The J gene is TRBJ1-6, the V gene TRBV20-1; D gene unclear. The CDR3 length is 14 residues. V lost 4 bases and J lost 6, with 13 bases in between. Germline V gene sequence: CDR1 DFQATT, CDR2 SNEGSKA (reference sequence). CDR3 region: CSATSTGLNSPLHS. CDR3 nucleotides: TGCAGTGCTACCTCAACGGGTCTTAATTCACCCCTCCACTCT.

Concerning this clonotype: At one of its ends the junction is not consistent with the germline gene, which may arise from a read error. This chain uses TRBV10-3 with TRBJ1-1; TRBD1 matches at 8 bases. Looked up from germline, CDR1 is ENHRY and CDR2 is SYGVKD. The CDR3 sequence is 19 residues long. The CDR3 spells CAISPTGQGHASMNTEAFF. The CDR3 DNA follows: TGTGCCATCAGTCCAACAGGACAGGGTCATGCCTCTATGAACACTGAAGCCTTCTTT.

This clonotype was seen a few times. One end of the junction is discordant with germline, which a read error may explain. The rearrangement links TRBV7-6 to TRBJ2-5, with TRBD1 matching over 7 bases. The germline V gene encodes CDR1 SGHVS and CDR2 FNYEAQ. The CDR3 contains 17 residues. CDR3 DNA sequence: TGTGCTAGCAGCCGAACCTTACGTAGACAGGGCTTGGAGACCCAGTACTTC. As protein: CASSRTLRRQGLETQYF.

This clonotype was observed a few times. CDR3 region: CASSLAGFYEQYF. CDR3 sequence (DNA): TGTGCCAGCAGCTTAGCAGGCTTCTACGAGCAGTACTTC. This chain links TRBV7-6 with TRBJ2-7; D uncertain. V was trimmed by 0 bases and J by 3 bases, leaving 6 bases between them. The CDR3 loop spans 13 amino acids. The germline gives CDR1 SGHVS, CDR2 FNYEAQ.

This chain joins TRBV6-4 and TRBJ2-1; 9 nucleotides match TRBD2. The CDR3 contains 15 residues. Trimming took 5 bases from V and 6 from J; bases not matched to a gene: 8. The germline V gene has CDR1 MRHNA and CDR2 SNTAGT. Here the CDR3 reads CASSSLPSGVNEQFF. The CDR3 DNA reads as TGTGCCAGCAGTTCCCTCCCTAGCGGGGTCAATGAGCAGTTCTTC.

The chain links TRBV4-3 to TRBJ2-1; 7 bases fit TRBD1. Germline assignment: CDR1 LGHNA and CDR2 YSLEER. After removal of 1 base from V and 4 bases from J, the junction contained 4 bases not matched to a gene. The CDR3 sequence is 15 residues long. The CDR3 spells CASSQGTGIYNEQFF. The CDR3 nucleotides are TGCGCCAGCAGCCAAGGGACAGGAATATACAATGAGCAGTTCTTC.

In its sample, this clonotype was seen a few times. The chain combines TRBV6-4 with TRBJ2-3; a weak D match, TRBD1 (5 bases). V shed 2 bases and J shed 2 bases, with 8 bases lying between them. Per the germline V gene, CDR1 is MRHNA and CDR2 is SNTAGT. The CDR3 spans 14 residues. The CDR3 region is CASSDRGTTDTQYF. The CDR3 bases are TGTGCCAGCAGTGACAGGGGAACCACAGATACGCAGTATTTT.

As for this clonotype: This may come from a read error, since a much larger clone is one base off. V is TRBV4-1 and J is TRBJ2-2; 11 positions match TRBD2. The CDR3 totals 17 residues. CDR1 and CDR2 (germline): MGHRA, YSYEKL. Unmatched junction bases numbered 5, after V lost 1 base and J lost 4 bases. For the CDR3, the DNA is TGCGCCAGCAGCCAAGTTAGCGGGAGGGCCTCCACCGGGGAGCTGTTTTTT. It encodes CASSQVSGRASTGELFF.

The rearrangement links TRBV7-2 to TRBJ2-3; TRBD2 aligns across 7 bases. There are 19 residues in the CDR3. From germline, CDR1 is SGHTA and CDR2 FQGNSA. The V and J ends lost 3 bases and 6 bases, in that order; junction bases with no gene match: 21. DNA of the CDR3: TGTGCCAGCAGCTTGAGGGGTTCCGCGGGAGCAAGATTTAGGGATACGCAGTATTTT. Its translation is CASSLRGSAGARFRDTQYF.

There are a few counts of this clonotype. The chain combines TRBV20-1 with TRBJ2-1; possibly TRBD1 for D (5 bases). CDR3 length equals 15 residues. The V end was cut by 6 bases, the J end by 2 bases, with 17 bases between. CDR1 is DFQATT, CDR2 SNEGSKA, per germline (reference sequence). CDR3 sequence reads: CSADGAAPTYNEQFF. In DNA form, the CDR3 reads TGCAGTGCAGATGGGGCCGCCCCTACCTACAATGAGCAGTTCTTC.

The V gene is TRBV20-1, the J gene TRBJ2-7; the D gene is possibly TRBD2 (6 bases). The CDR3 contains 14 residues. The V end lost 6 bases, the J end lost 3 bases, and 18 bases lay between the germline ends. CDR1 and CDR2 (germline): DFQATT, SNEGSKA (reference sequence). CDR3 amino acids: CSAGWAGSDYEQYF. CDR3 nucleotide sequence: TGCAGTGCCGGATGGGCGGGAAGTGACTACGAGCAGTACTTC.

In DNA form, the CDR3 reads TGTGCCAGCAGCTTAGATTCGGGACTAGCGGGAGGGCCTTGGGAGACCCAGTACTTC. Its translation is CASSLDSGLAGGPWETQYF. This chain connects TRBV7-9 to TRBJ2-5, with 16 bases that match TRBD2. CDR3 length: 19 residues. V lost 1 base and J lost 5; bases outside the gene matches: 10. Germline CDR1 reads SEHNR; CDR2 reads FQNEAQ (reference sequence).

J is TRBJ1-2 and V is TRBV18, with TRBD1 as a possible D gene (6 bases). The germline V and J ends were trimmed by 3 bases and 0 bases, with 8 bases remaining between them. The CDR3 covers 14 residues. Per the germline V gene, CDR1 is KGHSH and CDR2 is LQKENI. Here the CDR3 reads CASSPWTANYGYTF. The CDR3 nucleotides read TGTGCCAGCTCACCCTGGACAGCTAACTATGGCTACACCTTC.

This clonotype came up a few times. The rearrangement links TRBV7-2 to TRBJ2-2, with TRBD2 matching over 7 bases. The junction had 7 bases not matched to a gene; V was cut back by 5 bases and J by 4 bases. This CDR3 is 15 amino acids long. Germline loops: CDR1 SGHTA, CDR2 FQGNSA. The CDR3 spells CASSRRAGITGELFF. CDR3 in DNA: TGTGCCAGCAGCCGTAGAGCGGGAATCACCGGGGAGCTGTTTTTT.

The table lists this clonotype with a few counts. V gene TRBV7-2 combines with J gene TRBJ2-7; perhaps D is TRBD1 or TRBD2 (5 bases each). The CDR3 contains 15 residues. Germline V gene sequence: CDR1 SGHTA, CDR2 FQGNSA. V was trimmed by 5 bases and J by 3 bases, leaving 17 bases between them. The CDR3 loop is CASSLLGASSYEQYF. CDR3 nucleotides: TGTGCCAGCAGCCTTCTCGGGGCTAGCAGCTACGAGCAGTACTTC.

The rearrangement joins TRBV19 to TRBJ2-7, with D perhaps matching TRBD1 or TRBD2 (6 bases each). Germline CDR1 LNHDA, CDR2 SQIVND (reference sequence). The V end lost 7 bases, the J end lost 4 bases, and 14 bases lay between the germline ends. This CDR3 has 13 residues. The CDR3 reads CASTGAGRYEQYF. CDR3 DNA sequence: TGTGCCAGTACGGGGGCAGGCCGATACGAGCAGTACTTC.

The CDR3 sequence: CSAPPGRFSYNSPLHF. CDR3 bases: TGCAGTGCTCCCCCAGGGCGGTTCTCCTATAATTCACCCCTCCACTTT. The V gene is TRBV20-1, the J gene TRBJ1-6, with D tentatively TRBD1 (5 bases). Germline V gene sequence: CDR1 DFQATT, CDR2 SNEGSKA (reference sequence). V lost 5 bases and J 0 bases, leaving 14 bases between the germline ends. The CDR3 is 16 amino acids.

V is TRBV7-2 and J is TRBJ2-1, with D unresolved. Trimming removed 4 bases from V and 0 bases from J, with 13 bases in between. Germline CDR1 reads SGHTA; CDR2 reads FQGNSA. The CDR3 runs to 16 residues. CDR3 amino acids: CASSSESTLSYNEQFF. DNA of the CDR3: TGTGCCAGCAGCTCCGAATCAACACTCTCCTACAATGAGCAGTTCTTC.

DNA for the CDR3: TGTGCCAGTAGTCATGACGGGGTCTCCTACAATGAGCAGTTCTTC. Translating it yields CASSHDGVSYNEQFF. The gene calls are TRBV19 and TRBJ2-1, with D maybe TRBD2 (5 bases). Germline CDR1 is LNHDA and CDR2 is SQIVND (reference sequence). CDR3 length: 15 residues. The germline V and J ends were trimmed by 5 bases and 0 bases, with 11 bases remaining between them.